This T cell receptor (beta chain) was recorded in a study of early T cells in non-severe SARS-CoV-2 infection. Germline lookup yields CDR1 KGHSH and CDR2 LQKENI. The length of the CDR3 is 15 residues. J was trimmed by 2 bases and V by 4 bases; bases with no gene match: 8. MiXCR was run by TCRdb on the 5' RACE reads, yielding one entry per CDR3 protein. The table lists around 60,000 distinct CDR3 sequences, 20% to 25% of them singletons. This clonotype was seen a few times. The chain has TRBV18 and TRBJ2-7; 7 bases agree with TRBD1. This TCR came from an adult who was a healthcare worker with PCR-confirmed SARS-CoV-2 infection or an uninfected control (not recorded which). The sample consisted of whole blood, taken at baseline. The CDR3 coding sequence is TGTGCCAGCTCACGACAGGGAATATCGACCTACGAGCAGTACTTC. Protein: CASSRQGISTYEQYF.